This TCR beta chain emerged from a study of blood T cell repertoires in COVID-19. On the study more broadly: Collection of acute and convalescent COVID-19 samples took place in the United States, Italy and Spain. T cells, B-cell-depleted T cells, or PBMCs provided the cDNA or gDNA that served as material.

Germline loops: CDR1 SQVTM, CDR2 ANQGSEA. V lost 7 bases and J 2 bases, leaving 14 bases between the germline ends. This CDR3 region has 14 residues. As processed by the authors: Researchers report that nucleated cell counts were estimated from reference gene primer amplification. Measured with immunoSEQ multiplex PCR; TCRdb has only the in-frame clones, and not every one. The DNA gave D and trimming, while V, J and clone size come from that table. Among approximately 150,000 clones listed, roughly 80% were seen once. The clonotype comes from a human donor in a cohort sampled during active COVID-19. The sample taken for sequencing was peripheral blood. This chain links TRBV29-1 with TRBJ1-4; TRBD1 might be the D (6 bases). The CDR3 here is CSALTGGTNEKLFF. As DNA, the CDR3 is TGCAGCGCCTTGACGGGGGGCACTAATGAAAAACTGTTTTTT.